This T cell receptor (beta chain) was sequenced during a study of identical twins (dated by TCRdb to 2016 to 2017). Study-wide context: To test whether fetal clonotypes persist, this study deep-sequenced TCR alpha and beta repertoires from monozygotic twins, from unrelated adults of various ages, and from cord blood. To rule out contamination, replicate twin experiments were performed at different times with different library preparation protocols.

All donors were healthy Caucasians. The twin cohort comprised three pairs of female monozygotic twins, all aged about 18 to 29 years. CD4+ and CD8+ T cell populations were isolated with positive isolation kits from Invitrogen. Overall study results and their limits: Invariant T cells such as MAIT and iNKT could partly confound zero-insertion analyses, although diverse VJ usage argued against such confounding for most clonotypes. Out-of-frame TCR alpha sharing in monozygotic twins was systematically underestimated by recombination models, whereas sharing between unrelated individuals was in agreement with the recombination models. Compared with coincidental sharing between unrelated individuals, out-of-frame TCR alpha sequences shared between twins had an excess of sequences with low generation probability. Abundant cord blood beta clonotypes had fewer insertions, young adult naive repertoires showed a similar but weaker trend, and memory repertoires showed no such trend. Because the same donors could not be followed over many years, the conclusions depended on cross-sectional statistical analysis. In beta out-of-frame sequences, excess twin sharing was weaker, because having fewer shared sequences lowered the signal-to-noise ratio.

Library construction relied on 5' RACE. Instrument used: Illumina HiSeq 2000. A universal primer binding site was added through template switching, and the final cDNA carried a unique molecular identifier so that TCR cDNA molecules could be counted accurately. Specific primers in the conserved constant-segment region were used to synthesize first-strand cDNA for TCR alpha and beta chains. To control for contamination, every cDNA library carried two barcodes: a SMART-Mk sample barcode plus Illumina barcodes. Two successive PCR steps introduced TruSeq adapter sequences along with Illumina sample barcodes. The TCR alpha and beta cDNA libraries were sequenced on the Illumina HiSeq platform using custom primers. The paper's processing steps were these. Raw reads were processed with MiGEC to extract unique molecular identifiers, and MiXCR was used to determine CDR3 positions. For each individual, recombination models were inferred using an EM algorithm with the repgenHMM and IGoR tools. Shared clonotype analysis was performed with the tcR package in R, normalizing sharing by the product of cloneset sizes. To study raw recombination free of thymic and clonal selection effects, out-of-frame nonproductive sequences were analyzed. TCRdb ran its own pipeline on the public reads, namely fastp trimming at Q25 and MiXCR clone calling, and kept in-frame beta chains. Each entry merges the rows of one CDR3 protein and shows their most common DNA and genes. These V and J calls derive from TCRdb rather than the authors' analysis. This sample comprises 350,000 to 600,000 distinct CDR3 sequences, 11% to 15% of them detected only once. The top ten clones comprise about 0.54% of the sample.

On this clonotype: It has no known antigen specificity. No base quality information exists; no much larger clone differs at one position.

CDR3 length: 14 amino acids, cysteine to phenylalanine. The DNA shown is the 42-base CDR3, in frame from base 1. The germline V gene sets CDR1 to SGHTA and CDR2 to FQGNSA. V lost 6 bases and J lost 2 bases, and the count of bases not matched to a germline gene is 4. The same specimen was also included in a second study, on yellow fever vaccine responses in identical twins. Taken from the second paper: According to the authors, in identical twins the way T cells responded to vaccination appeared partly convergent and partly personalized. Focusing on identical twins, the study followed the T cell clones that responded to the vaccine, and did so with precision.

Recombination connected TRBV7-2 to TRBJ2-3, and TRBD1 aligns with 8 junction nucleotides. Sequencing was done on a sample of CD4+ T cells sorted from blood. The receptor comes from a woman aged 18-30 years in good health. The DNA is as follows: TGTGCCAGCAGACAGGGGGGATCCACAGATACGCAGTATTTT. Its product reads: CASRQGGSTDTQYF.